This T cell receptor beta chain was recorded in a study of blood T cell repertoires in COVID-19. The authors' processing: How many nucleated cells were present was estimated from reference gene primer amplification. Sequenced by immunoSEQ multiplex PCR; TCRdb stores in-frame clones only, minus some. D and trimming come from the DNA, and the V and J calls and clone size come from that table. Seen here are under 250,000 clones, 65% to 85% observed once, and the top ten hold 7.9%. The J segment lost 3 bases and the V segment lost 4 bases, leaving 7 bases of the junction unmatched. The CDR3 has 15 residues. The V gene's germline CDR1 is LGHDT and CDR2 YNNKEL (reference sequence).

The source is a woman over 75 with acute or convalescent COVID-19. The V call is TRBV3-1 (or the pseudogene TRBV3-2), the J call TRBJ2-7, with 9 bases aligning to TRBD1. What was sequenced was peripheral blood. The CDR3 sequence is CASSRRPGQGYEQYF. Here the CDR3 DNA reads TGTGCCAGCAGCCGAAGACCGGGACAGGGCTACGAGCAGTACTTC.